This T cell receptor (beta chain) is drawn from a study of long-term antiretroviral therapy in people with HIV. In regard to this clone: Its antigen remains unknown.

CDR1 GTSNPN and CDR2 SVGIG come from the germline V gene (reference sequence). With 0 bases removed from V and 2 bases from J, the gap between germline ends came to 7 bases. The CDR3 contains 13 residues. They ran version v3.0 of the immunoSEQ assay at survey level. Assay: immunoSEQ multiplex PCR; the TCRdb copy retains only in-frame clones and omits some. The sample carries under 25,000 clones, more than 80% recorded once. Study-wide results and limits: Transplant donor controls retained higher diversity, though diversity increased after ART. Blood collection from about 2003 to 2017 possibly occurred under older ART regimens.

The sequences come from unsorted PBMCs, collected 0.2 years after starting antiretroviral therapy. This rearrangement joins TRBV30 to TRBJ2-5, with D possibly being TRBD1 (6 bases). The clonotype comes from a middle-aged woman with HIV. This CDR3 reads CAWSVTGQETQYF. As DNA, the CDR3 is TGTGCCTGGAGTGTGACAGGTCAAGAGACCCAGTACTTC.